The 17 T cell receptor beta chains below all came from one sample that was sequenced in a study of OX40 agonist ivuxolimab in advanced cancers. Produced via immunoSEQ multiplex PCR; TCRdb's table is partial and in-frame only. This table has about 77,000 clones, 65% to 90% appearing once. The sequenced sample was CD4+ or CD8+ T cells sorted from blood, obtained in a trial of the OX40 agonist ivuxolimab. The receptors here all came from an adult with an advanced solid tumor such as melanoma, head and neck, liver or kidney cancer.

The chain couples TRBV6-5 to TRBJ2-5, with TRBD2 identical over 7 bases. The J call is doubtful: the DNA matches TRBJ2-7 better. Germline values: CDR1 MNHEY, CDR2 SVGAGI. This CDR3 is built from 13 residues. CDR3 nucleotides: TGTGCCAGCCGGGGGGACCCGACCTACGAGCAGTACTTC. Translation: CASRGDPTYEQYF.

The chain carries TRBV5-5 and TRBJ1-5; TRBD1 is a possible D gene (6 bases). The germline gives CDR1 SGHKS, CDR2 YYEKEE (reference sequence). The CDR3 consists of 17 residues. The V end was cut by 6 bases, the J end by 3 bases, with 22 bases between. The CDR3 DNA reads TGTGCCAGCACCCCCCGGTGGGGGGGCGGCCCCAATCAGCCCCAGCATTTT. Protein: CASTPRWGGGPNQPQHF. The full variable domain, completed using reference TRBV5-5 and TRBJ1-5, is DAGVTQSPTHLIKTRGQQVTLRCSPISGHKSVSWYQQVLGQGPQFIFQYYEKEERGRGNFPDRFSARQFPNYSSELNVNALLLGDSALYLCASTPRWGGGPNQPQHFGDGTRLSIL.

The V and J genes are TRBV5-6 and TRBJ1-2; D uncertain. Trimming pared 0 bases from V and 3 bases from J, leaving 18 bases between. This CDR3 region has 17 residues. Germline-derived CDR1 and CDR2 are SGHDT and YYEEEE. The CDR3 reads CASSLERSDRYYYGYTF. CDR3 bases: TGTGCCAGCAGCTTGGAGCGGTCAGATCGATACTACTATGGCTACACCTTC.

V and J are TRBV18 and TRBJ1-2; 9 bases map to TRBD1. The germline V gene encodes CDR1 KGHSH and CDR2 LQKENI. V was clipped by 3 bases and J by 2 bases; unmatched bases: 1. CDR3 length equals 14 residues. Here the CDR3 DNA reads TGTGCCAGCTCACCCGGGACAGGGAACTATGGCTACACCTTC. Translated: CASSPGTGNYGYTF.

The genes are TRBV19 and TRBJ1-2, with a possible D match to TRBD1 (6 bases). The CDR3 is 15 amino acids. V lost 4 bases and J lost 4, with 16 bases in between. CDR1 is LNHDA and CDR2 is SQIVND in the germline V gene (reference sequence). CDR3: CASSTVPGTPYGYTF. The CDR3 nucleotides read TGTGCCAGTAGTACCGTCCCCGGGACACCCTATGGCTACACCTTC.

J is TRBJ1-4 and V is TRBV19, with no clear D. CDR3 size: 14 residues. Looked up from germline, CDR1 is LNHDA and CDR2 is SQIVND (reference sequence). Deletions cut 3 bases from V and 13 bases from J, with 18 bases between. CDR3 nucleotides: TGTGCCAGTAGTATTTCTCGGTTTGGTTTAGGACTGTTTTTT. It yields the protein CASSISRFGLGLFF.

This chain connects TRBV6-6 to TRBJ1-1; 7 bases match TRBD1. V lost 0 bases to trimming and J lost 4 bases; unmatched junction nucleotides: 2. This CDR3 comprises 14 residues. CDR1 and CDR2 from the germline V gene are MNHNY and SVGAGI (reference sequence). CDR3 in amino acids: CASSYSNRGTEAFF. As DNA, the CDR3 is TGTGCCAGCAGTTACTCTAACAGGGGCACTGAAGCTTTCTTT.

CDR3 sequence: CASSLRLAGGNNEQFF. The CDR3 DNA is TGTGCCAGCAGCTTGAGACTAGCGGGGGGCAACAATGAGCAGTTCTTC. V usage is TRBV5-4 and J usage is TRBJ2-1; 13 bases agree with TRBD2. J gave up 5 bases and V 1 base, and 3 bases lay outside the gene matches. Germline V gives CDR1 SGHNT, CDR2 YYREEE (reference sequence). This CDR3 comprises 16 residues.

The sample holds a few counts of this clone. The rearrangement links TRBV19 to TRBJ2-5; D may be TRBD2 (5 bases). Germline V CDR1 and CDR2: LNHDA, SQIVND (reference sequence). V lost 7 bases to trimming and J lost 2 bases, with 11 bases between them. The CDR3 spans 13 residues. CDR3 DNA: TGTGCCAGTACCCGGTCGGGGCAAGAGACCCAGTACTTC. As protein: CASTRSGQETQYF.

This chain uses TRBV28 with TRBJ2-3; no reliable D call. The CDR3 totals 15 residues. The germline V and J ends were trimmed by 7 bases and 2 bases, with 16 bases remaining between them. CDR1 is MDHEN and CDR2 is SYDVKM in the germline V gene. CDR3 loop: CASTLGRRTTDTQYF. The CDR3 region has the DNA TGTGCCAGCACCCTCGGACGCCGGACCACAGATACGCAGTATTTT.

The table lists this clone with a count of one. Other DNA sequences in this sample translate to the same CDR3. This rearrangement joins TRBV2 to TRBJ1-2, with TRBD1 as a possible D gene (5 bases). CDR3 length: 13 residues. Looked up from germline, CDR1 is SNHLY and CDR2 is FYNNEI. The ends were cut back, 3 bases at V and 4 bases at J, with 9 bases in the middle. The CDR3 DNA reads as TGTGCCAGCAGTGACTTGGGGGGCTATGGCTACACCTTC. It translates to CASSDLGGYGYTF.

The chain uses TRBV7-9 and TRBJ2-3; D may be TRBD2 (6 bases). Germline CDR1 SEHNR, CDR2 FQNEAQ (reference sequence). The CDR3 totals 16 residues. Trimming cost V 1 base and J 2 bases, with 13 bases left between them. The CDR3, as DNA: TGTGCCAGCAGCTTAGTTTCCGGGGGAAACACAGATACGCAGTATTTT. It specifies CASSLVSGGNTDTQYF.

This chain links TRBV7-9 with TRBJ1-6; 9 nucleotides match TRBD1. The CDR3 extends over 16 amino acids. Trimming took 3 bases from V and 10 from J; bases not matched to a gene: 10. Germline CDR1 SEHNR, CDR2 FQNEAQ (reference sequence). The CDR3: CASSFGQGSRGSPLHF. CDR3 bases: TGTGCCAGCAGCTTTGGACAGGGGTCGAGGGGATCACCCCTCCACTTT. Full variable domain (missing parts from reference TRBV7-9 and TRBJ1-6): DTGVSQNPRHKITKRGQNVTFRCDPISEHNRLYWYRQTLGQGPEFLTYFQNEAQLEKSRLLSDRFSAERPKGSFSTLEIQRTEQGDSAMYLCASSFGQGSRGSPLHFGNGTRLTVT.

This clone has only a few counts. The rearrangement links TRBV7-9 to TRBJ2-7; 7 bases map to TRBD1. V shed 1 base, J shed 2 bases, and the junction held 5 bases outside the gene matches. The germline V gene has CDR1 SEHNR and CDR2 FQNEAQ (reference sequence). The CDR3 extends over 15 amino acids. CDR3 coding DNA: TGTGCCAGCAGCTTAGACAGGGGTCAGACCTACGAGCAGTACTTC. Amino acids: CASSLDRGQTYEQYF.

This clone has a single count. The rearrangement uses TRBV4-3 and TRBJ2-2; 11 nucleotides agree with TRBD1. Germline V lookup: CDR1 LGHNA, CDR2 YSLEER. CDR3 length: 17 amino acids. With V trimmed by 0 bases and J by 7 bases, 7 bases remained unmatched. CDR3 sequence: CASSQDLRTGGIGELFF. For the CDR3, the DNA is TGCGCCAGCAGCCAAGATCTTCGGACAGGGGGCATCGGGGAGCTGTTTTTT.

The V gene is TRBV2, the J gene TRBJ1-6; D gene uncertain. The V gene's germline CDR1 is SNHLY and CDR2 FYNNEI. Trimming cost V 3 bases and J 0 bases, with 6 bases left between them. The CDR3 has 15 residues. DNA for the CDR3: TGTGCCAGCAGTGACCCGTCCTCCTATAATTCACCCCTCCACTTT. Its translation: CASSDPSSYNSPLHF. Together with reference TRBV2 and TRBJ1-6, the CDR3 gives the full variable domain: EPEVTQTPSHQVTQMGQEVILRCVPISNHLYFYWYRQILGQKVEFLVSFYNNEISEKSEIFDDQFSVERPDGSNFTLKIRSTKLEDSAMYFCASSDPSSYNSPLHFGNGTRLTVT.

CDR3 in amino acids: CASSSPGPGKLFF. Written as DNA, the CDR3 is TGTGCCAGCAGCTCTCCGGGGCCGGGAAAACTGTTTTTT. This rearrangement joins TRBV7-2 to TRBJ1-4, with D possibly TRBD1 on 5 matching bases. The CDR3 has 13 amino acids. Germline CDR1 is SGHTA and CDR2 is FQGNSA. Trimming took off 4 bases at V and 10 bases at J, with 13 bases between the two ends.